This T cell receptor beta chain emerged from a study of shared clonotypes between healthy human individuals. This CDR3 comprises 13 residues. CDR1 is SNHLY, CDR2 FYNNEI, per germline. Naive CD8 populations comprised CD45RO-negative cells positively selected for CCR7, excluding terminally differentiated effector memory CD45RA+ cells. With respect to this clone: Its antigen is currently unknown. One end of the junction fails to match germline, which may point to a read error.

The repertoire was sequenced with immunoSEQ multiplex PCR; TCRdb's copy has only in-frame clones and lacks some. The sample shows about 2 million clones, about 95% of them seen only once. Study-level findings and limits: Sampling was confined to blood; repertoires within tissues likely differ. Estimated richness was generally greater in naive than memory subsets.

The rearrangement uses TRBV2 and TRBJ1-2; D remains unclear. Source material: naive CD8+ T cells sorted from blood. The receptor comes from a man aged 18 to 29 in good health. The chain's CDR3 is CASREGPNYGYTF. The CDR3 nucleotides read TGTGCCAGCAGGGAAGGCCCTAACTATGGCTACACCTTC. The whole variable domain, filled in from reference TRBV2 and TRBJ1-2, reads EPEVTQTPSHQVTQMGQEVILRCVPISNHLYFYWYRQILGQKVEFLVSFYNNEISEKSEIFDDQFSVERPDGSNFTLKIRSTKLEDSAMYFCASREGPNYGYTFGSGTRLTVV.